Listed below are T cell receptor beta chains from one sample, sequenced in a study of cytomegalovirus exposure and HLA in healthy donors. TCRdb's table, derived via immunoSEQ multiplex PCR, lists solely in-frame clones and lacks some. The table includes over 90,000 clones, about 73% detected once. Input material: PBMCs. These receptors were taken from a woman aged 45 to 65 in good health and CMV-seropositive. CDR3s include the opening cysteine and the closing phenylalanine or tryptophan. A D gene is named only where the DNA matches it firmly. Where a row states a size, it is once, few, many or the class of an expanded clone; other rows omit it.

TRBJ2-5 | . | . | TRBV7-6 | TGTGCCAGCAGCTTTGCCGGAGGGCCCCAAGAGACCCAGTACTTC | CASSFAGGPQETQYF
TRBJ2-1 | few | . | TRBV14 | TGTGCCAGCAGCCCCACCTTAGTCTATGAGCAGTTCTTC | CASSPTLVYEQFF
TRBJ1-1 | . | . | TRBV5-1 | TGCGCCAGCAGCCTCGGCGGTATGAACACTGAAGCTTTCTTT | CASSLGGMNTEAFF
TRBJ2-1 | . | TRBD1 | TRBV19 | TGTGCCAGTAGTATAGCAGGGGGCGGCTACAATGAGCAGTTCTTC | CASSIAGGGYNEQFF
TRBJ2-3 | . | . | TRBV6-4 | TGTGCCAGCAGTGTAGATTTCACAGATACGCAGTATTTT | CASSVDFTDTQYF
TRBJ2-5 | . | . | TRBV11-3 | TGTGCCAGCAGCTCCGAAGGGGGGGAGCAGTACTTC | CASSSEGGEQYF
TRBJ2-7 | . | TRBD2 | TRBV5-1 | TGCGCCAGCAGCTTGGGATGGGCGGGAGCCGACGAGCAGTACTTC | CASSLGWAGADEQYF
TRBJ2-2 | few | TRBD2 | TRBV5-1 | TGCGCCAGCAGCTTGGTTCCCGGAGCGGGGGACACCGGGGAGCTGTTTTTT | CASSLVPGAGDTGELFF
TRBJ1-1 | . | . | TRBV19 | TGTGCCAGTAGTATTGGGAGCGGCACTGAAGCTTTCTTT | CASSIGSGTEAFF
TRBJ2-5 | few | TRBD1 | TRBV6-5 | TGTGCCAGCAGTCCAGACAGGGGGCGATTGACCCAGTACTTC | CASSPDRGRLTQYF
TRBJ2-3 | . | . | TRBV27 | TGTGCCACCCGACTAGAGGGTTCCCATACGCAGTATTTT | CATRLEGSHTQYF
TRBJ2-1 | . | . | TRBV28 | TGTGCCAGCAACGATCGCCCGCGGCTGGGGCAGTTCTTC | CASNDRPRLGQFF
TRBJ2-7 | . | TRBD2 | TRBV19 | TGTGCCAGTAGTTCCCCCGGGCTAGCGGGGGACTACGAGCAGTACTTC | CASSSPGLAGDYEQYF
TRBJ2-7 | . | TRBD2 | TRBV5-6 | TGTGCCAGCAGCTTGGGGGGGTCGGGAGGGCCCGTATACGAGCAGTACTTC | CASSLGGSGGPVYEQYF
TRBJ2-7 | . | . | TRBV7-9 | TGTGCCAGCAGCTTAGAACTCGGGTACGAGCAGTACTTC | CASSLELGYEQYF
TRBJ1-1 | . | . | TRBV30 | TGTGCCCGAAAAAGTCCAGGGATGACTGAAGCTTTCTTT | CARKSPGMTEAFF
TRBJ2-7 | . | TRBD1 | TRBV19 | TGTGCCAGTAGTTACAGGGGCGCAAAAGAGCAGTACTTC | CASSYRGAKEQYF
TRBJ2-7 | . | . | TRBV19 | TGTGCCAGTAGTCCAGGTCCCCCCTACGAGCAGTACTTC | CASSPGPPYEQYF
TRBJ2-3 | . | . | TRBV19 | TGTGCCAGTAGTCGCCGCCGGACAGATACGCAGTATTTT | CASSRRRTDTQYF
TRBJ1-2 | . | TRBD1 | TRBV7-2 | TGTGCCAGCAGCTTAGCTGCTATCGCACAGGGGGAAGACTATGGCTACACCTTC | CASSLAAIAQGEDYGYTF
TRBJ2-3 | . | . | TRBV7-6 | TGTGCCAGCAGCTTAGGGTCCCGAGGGAGCACAGATACGCAGTATTTT | CASSLGSRGSTDTQYF
TRBJ2-3 | . | . | TRBV10-3 | TGTGCCATCAGTGAGTCCCCGGGAGAAACAGATACGCAGTATTTT | CAISESPGETDTQYF
TRBJ2-7 | . | . | TRBV27 | TGTGCCAGCAGTTTTTCGACAGGACCCTACGAGCAGTACTTC | CASSFSTGPYEQYF
TRBJ1-1 | . | TRBD1 | TRBV28 | TGTGCCAGCAGTTTTTTATCCGGGACAGGGAGTAACACTGAAGCTTTCTTT | CASSFLSGTGSNTEAFF
TRBJ2-3 | . | TRBD1 | TRBV6-5 | TGTGCCAGCAGTTACTCCGGACAGGGTAGCACAGATACGCAGTATTTT | CASSYSGQGSTDTQYF
TRBJ1-1 | . | TRBD1 | TRBV14 | TGTGCCAGCAGTCGCAGGGGGCTGAGTACTGAAGCTTTCTTT | CASSRRGLSTEAFF
TRBJ2-1 | few | TRBD2 | TRBV19 | TGTGCCAGTGGGTGGGAGGGCTACAATGAGCAGTTCTTC | CASGWEGYNEQFF
TRBJ1-2 | . | . | TRBV5-4 | TGTGCCAGCAGCTTGGCCGGGGGGGGTGGCTATGGCTACACCTTC | CASSLAGGGGYGYTF
TRBJ2-3 | few | . | TRBV7-3 | TGTGCCAGCAGCTTAACGGGAGAAACCACAGATACGCAGTATTTT | CASSLTGETTDTQYF
TRBJ1-2 | . | TRBD1 | TRBV7-9 | TGTGCCAGCAGCTTTAACCGGGACAGGGGAACCTTC | CASSFNRDRGTF
TRBJ2-7 | . | . | TRBV2 | TGTGCCAGCTCGGACACCCCAGGATTTTCCGAGCAGTACTTC | CASSDTPGFSEQYF
TRBJ2-1 | . | TRBD2 | TRBV28 | TGTGCCAGCAGTCCCCCTCCGAAGGGCCCAGCGGGAGGGCTGAGTAATGAGCAGTTCTTC | CASSPPPKGPAGGLSNEQFF
TRBJ1-2 | . | TRBD1 | TRBV6-1 | TGTGCCAGCAGTGTCACGGGACAGGGGAATGGCTACACCTTC | CASSVTGQGNGYTF
TRBJ2-5 | . | TRBD1 | TRBV28 | TGTGCCAGCACCAGACAGGGCCTTGAGACCCAGTACTTC | CASTRQGLETQYF
TRBJ1-2 | . | TRBD1 | TRBV28 | TGTGCCAGCACTAGCAGTCGGCCCGAGCAGGGGGGTGGCTACACCTTC | CASTSSRPEQGGGYTF
TRBJ2-7 | . | . | TRBV28 | TGTGCCAGCAGCTTTAACAACCCCTACGAGCAGTACTTC | CASSFNNPYEQYF
TRBJ2-7 | once | TRBD2 | TRBV27 | TGTGCCAGCGATCGGGGGGGGCTAAGCGGGGCCGGAGGCGAGCAGTACTTC | CASDRGGLSGAGGEQYF
TRBJ1-1 | . | . | TRBV7-7 | TGTGCCAGCGCGCCCACCCCCCCGGAGCGTATGAACACTGAAGCTTTCTTT | CASAPTPPERMNTEAFF
TRBJ2-7 | . | . | TRBV11-2 | TGTGCCAGCAGCTTAGCGTCCTACGAGCAGTACTTC | CASSLASYEQYF
TRBJ1-5 | . | . | TRBV7-8 | TGTGCCAGCAGCTTTAGTAGTGGGCCCCGCAATCAGCCCCAGCATTTT | CASSFSSGPRNQPQHF
TRBJ2-5 | . | . | TRBV7-2 | TGTGCCAGCAGCTTAATTGGGATATTAGGGGCCTACGAGACCCAGTACTTC | CASSLIGILGAYETQYF
TRBJ1-1 | . | . | TRBV11-2 | TGTGCCAGCAGCTTAGACGGGGGGGTGTTGGCTGAAGCTTTCTTT | CASSLDGGVLAEAFF
TRBJ2-7 | . | TRBD1 | TRBV19 | TGTGCCAGTAGTATGGGAACGGGACAGGTGAACTACGAGCAGTACTTC | CASSMGTGQVNYEQYF
TRBJ1-1 | . | TRBD1 | TRBV28 | TGTGCCAGCAGTTCAGGCCGGGGGACAGGGACTGAAGCTTTCTTT | CASSSGRGTGTEAFF
TRBJ2-2 | once | . | TRBV4-3 | TGCGCCAGCAGAAGTCCAGGGAACACCGGGGAGCTGTTTTTT | CASRSPGNTGELFF
TRBJ2-3 | . | TRBD2 | TRBV28 | TGTGCCAGCAGTTTGTTGGTAGCGGGAGTAAATACGCAGTATTTT | CASSLLVAGVNTQYF
TRBJ2-7 | . | TRBD2 | TRBV6-6 | TGTGCCAGCAGGATAGCGGGAGGGTCCTACGAGCAGTACTTC | CASRIAGGSYEQYF
TRBJ1-6 | . | TRBD1 | TRBV6-1 | TGTGCCAGCAGTGTAGGGGGCGGTGGCAATTCACCCCTCCACTTT | CASSVGGGGNSPLHF
TRBJ1-2 | few | . | TRBV2 | TGTGCCAGCAGTGGGCGGGGTGTAGAGTATGGCTACACCTTC | CASSGRGVEYGYTF
TRBJ2-5 | . | TRBD1 | TRBV7-3 | TGTGCCAGCAGCTCCGGACAGGCAAGGAGGGAGACCCAGTACTTC | CASSSGQARRETQYF
TRBJ1-4 | few | TRBD1 | TRBV25-1 | TGTGCCAGCAGGAAGACAGGGCGGAGTGAAAAACTGTTTTTT | CASRKTGRSEKLFF
TRBJ2-1 | . | . | TRBV18 | TGTGCCAGCTCACCAAACGGGGTTGAGCAGTTCTTC | CASSPNGVEQFF
TRBJ2-1 | few | . | TRBV19 | TGTGCCAGTAGCCAGGGTTCCTACAATGAGCAGTTCTTC | CASSQGSYNEQFF